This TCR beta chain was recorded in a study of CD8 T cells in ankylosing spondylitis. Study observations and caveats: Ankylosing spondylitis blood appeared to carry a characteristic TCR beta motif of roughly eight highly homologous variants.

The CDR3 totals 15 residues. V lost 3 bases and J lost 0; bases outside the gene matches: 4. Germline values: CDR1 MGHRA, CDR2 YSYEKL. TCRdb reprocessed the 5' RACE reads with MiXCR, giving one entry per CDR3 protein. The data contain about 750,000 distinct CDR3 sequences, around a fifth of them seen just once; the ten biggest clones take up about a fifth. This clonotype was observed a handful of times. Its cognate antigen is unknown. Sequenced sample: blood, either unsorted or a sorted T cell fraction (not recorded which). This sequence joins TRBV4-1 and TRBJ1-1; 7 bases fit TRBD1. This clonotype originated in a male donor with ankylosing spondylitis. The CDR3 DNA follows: TGCGCCAGCAGCCACCGGACAGGCATGAACACTGAAGCTTTCTTT. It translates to CASSHRTGMNTEAFF.